The 25 T cell receptor beta chains below were found in one sample sequenced in a study of T cells after yellow fever vaccination (dated by TCRdb to about 2019). The sample's treatment or condition, from its label and the paper: live attenuated yellow fever vaccine strain. The receptor library was made with 5' RACE. Sequencing was performed on an Illumina NovaSeq 6000. Clones were called with MiXCR by TCRdb after fastp trimmed the public reads at Q25, and only in-frame beta chains were retained. Each CDR3 protein appears once, grouped with its most common genes and DNA. Within this sample are about 170,000 distinct CDR3 sequences, with approximately 10% of them counted one time only. The ten largest clones represent 35% to 45% of the sample. Sample: CD8+ T cells sorted from PBMCs, taken 15 days after the yellow fever booster vaccination. These receptors were obtained from a man younger than 35 who received the YFV17D yellow fever vaccine.

This sequence joins TRBV5-1 and TRBJ1-1; D remains unclear. Germline V lookup: CDR1 SGHRS, CDR2 YFSETQ. Trimming removed 4 bases at V and 5 bases at J, with 12 bases between. The length of the CDR3 is 13 residues. The CDR3 here is CASSAGSGTEAFF. In nucleotides, the CDR3 is TGCGCCAGCAGCGCCGGGTCCGGGACTGAAGCTTTCTTT.

This chain links TRBV5-1 with TRBJ2-7; D is possibly TRBD1 (6 bases). There are 15 residues in the CDR3. Germline CDR1 is SGHRS and CDR2 is YFSETQ. V gave up 0 bases and J gave up 5 bases, with 15 bases separating them. Here the CDR3 reads CASSLGSGAPNEQYV. The CDR3 DNA sequence: TGCGCCAGCAGCTTGGGCTCAGGGGCTCCCAACGAGCAGTACGTC.

This clonotype was observed a handful of times. This chain links TRBV4-3 with TRBJ2-5; the match to TRBD2 covers 13 bases. The germline CDR1 and CDR2 sequences are LGHNA and YSLEER. The V and J ends lost 3 bases and 4 bases, in that order; junction bases with no gene match: 2. This CDR3 is built from 15 residues. The CDR3: CASSQTSGGLETQYF. The CDR3 nucleotides read TGCGCCAGCAGCCAGACTAGCGGGGGGTTAGAGACCCAGTACTTC.

The V call is TRBV10-3, the J call TRBJ2-2; no reliable D call. The CDR3 is made up of 15 amino acids. Germline loops: CDR1 ENHRY, CDR2 SYGVKD. The V end lost 4 bases, the J end lost 6 bases, and 15 bases lay between the germline ends. CDR3 bases: TGTGCCATCAGTGTGGCAGTTTCTTCGGCCGGGGAGCTGTTTTTT. This sequence encodes CAISVAVSSAGELFF.

The chain uses TRBV5-5 and TRBJ1-2; D is possibly TRBD1 (5 bases). This CDR3 has 13 residues. Germline CDR1 and CDR2: SGHKS and YYEKEE (reference sequence). V gave up 4 bases and J gave up 1 base, with 8 bases separating them. The DNA for the CDR3 is TGTGCCAGCAGCGTGGGGGATAACTATGGCTACACCTTC. It yields the protein CASSVGDNYGYTF. The whole variable domain, filled in from reference TRBV5-5 and TRBJ1-2, reads DAGVTQSPTHLIKTRGQQVTLRCSPISGHKSVSWYQQVLGQGPQFIFQYYEKEERGRGNFPDRFSARQFPNYSSELNVNALLLGDSALYLCASSVGDNYGYTFGSGTRLTVV.

The rearrangement joins TRBV6-2 or TRBV6-3 to TRBJ2-3; the D is unclear. V lost 0 bases to trimming and J lost 3 bases, with 10 bases between them. Germline V lookup: CDR1 MNHEY, CDR2 SVGEGT. CDR3 length: 15 amino acids. This chain's CDR3 is CASSYSPQRTDTQYF. The DNA for the CDR3 is TGTGCCAGCAGTTACTCGCCGCAAAGGACAGATACGCAGTATTTT.

The rearrangement joins TRBV4-1 to TRBJ2-7; 9 nucleotides line up with TRBD1. The CDR3 has 15 amino acids. Germline assignment: CDR1 MGHRA and CDR2 YSYEKL. J gave up 2 bases and V 4 bases, and 6 bases lay outside the gene matches. The CDR3 DNA reads as TGCGCCAGCAGCCCCGGGACAGGGATTACCTACGAGCAGTACTTC. Its translation: CASSPGTGITYEQYF.

The rearrangement joins TRBV19 to TRBJ1-5, with TRBD1 matching 10 bases. The CDR3 is 14 residues long. The V segment lost 5 bases and the J segment 8 bases; nucleotides outside the gene matches: 6. Germline CDR1 is LNHDA and CDR2 is SQIVND (reference sequence). The CDR3 sequence: CASSLGTGVEPQHF. For the CDR3, the DNA is TGTGCCAGTAGTCTCGGGACAGGGGTAGAGCCCCAGCATTTT.

This clonotype was found many times. The J gene is TRBJ1-2, the V gene TRBV5-1; D is ambiguous. Trimming left V 0 bases short and J 5 bases short, with 2 bases between. The V gene's germline CDR1 is SGHRS and CDR2 YFSETQ. The CDR3 runs 11 residues. The DNA of the CDR3 is TGCGCCAGCAGCTTGGGGTATGGCTACACCTTC. It encodes CASSLGYGYTF.

There are a few counts of this clonotype. The chain carries TRBV27 and TRBJ2-7; 9 nucleotides agree with TRBD2. Germline V CDR1 and CDR2: MNHEY, SMNVEV (reference sequence). Trimming at V came to 5 bases and at J to 6 bases, leaving 11 bases not matched to a gene. The CDR3 has 15 residues. CDR3 coding DNA: TGTGCCAGCAGTCCCCAGATGACTAGCGGAAGCGAGCAGTACTTC. This translates into CASSPQMTSGSEQYF.

The table lists this clonotype with many counts. The chain uses TRBV7-9 and TRBJ1-2; D remains unclear. CDR3 length: 12 amino acids. V was pared by 1 base and J by 5 bases, with 5 bases between. Germline V gene data show CDR1 as SEHNR and CDR2 as FQNEAQ (reference sequence). The DNA of the CDR3 is TGTGCCAGCAGCTTAGACGATTATGGCTACACCTTC. Its protein product is CASSLDDYGYTF. Variable domain in full (rest from reference TRBV7-9 and TRBJ1-2): DTGVSQNPRHKITKRGQNVTFRCDPISEHNRLYWYRQTLGQGPEFLTYFQNEAQLEKSRLLSDRFSAERPKGSFSTLEIQRTEQGDSAMYLCASSLDDYGYTFGSGTRLTVV.

J is TRBJ1-1 and V is TRBV6-2 or TRBV6-3; D is undetermined. V was pared by 1 base and J by 5 bases, with 5 bases between. Per germline, CDR1 MNHEY and CDR2 SVGEGT. CDR3 length: 12 amino acids. CDR3 nucleotides: TGTGCCAGCAGTTACTTCTATACTGAAGCTTTCTTT. Amino acid sequence: CASSYFYTEAFF.

V is TRBV11-2 and J is TRBJ2-7; D might be TRBD1 or TRBD2, each matching 5 bases. This CDR3 has 12 amino acids. Germline V gives CDR1 SGHAT, CDR2 FQNNGV. Deletions cut 0 bases from V and 6 bases from J, with 6 bases between. Here the CDR3 reads CASSLEGTEQYF. In nucleotides, the CDR3 is TGTGCCAGCAGCTTAGAGGGGACCGAGCAGTACTTC.

This clonotype has only a few counts. The V and J genes are TRBV7-8 and TRBJ2-7; TRBD1 agrees at 10 bases. J lost 0 bases, V lost 5 bases, and 10 bases had no gene match. Germline V lookup: CDR1 SGHVS, CDR2 FQNEAQ. The CDR3 extends over 17 amino acids. The CDR3 sequence is CASSLPRDRGFSYEQYF. The CDR3 DNA reads as TGTGCCAGCAGCCTCCCGAGGGACAGGGGTTTCTCCTACGAGCAGTACTTC.

The chain links TRBV6-2 or TRBV6-3 to TRBJ2-3; 9 positions match TRBD1. Germline V gives CDR1 MNHEY, CDR2 SVGEGT. The CDR3 runs 14 residues. Germline trimming cut 6 bases from V and 2 bases from J; bases unmatched to any gene: 3. The CDR3 DNA is TGTGCCAGCAGCCGGGACAGGGCCACAGATACGCAGTATTTT. It encodes CASSRDRATDTQYF.

This clonotype showed up just a few times. This chain joins TRBV20-1 and TRBJ1-4, with TRBD1 matching over 9 bases. The CDR3 has 14 residues. Germline V gene sequence: CDR1 DFQATT, CDR2 SNEGSKA (reference sequence). V lost 5 bases, J lost 6 bases, and 7 bases stayed unmatched. The CDR3 nucleotides are TGCAGTGCTCCCCTCGGGACAGGGTATGAAAAACTGTTTTTT. Translation: CSAPLGTGYEKLFF.

A few counts support this clonotype. This chain uses TRBV11-2 with TRBJ2-3, with D possibly matching TRBD1 (5 bases). Trimming left V 1 base short and J 6 bases short, with 17 bases between. Germline CDR1 reads SGHAT; CDR2 reads FQNNGV. The CDR3 contains 16 residues. This chain's CDR3 is CASSLVGALGLDTQYF. Here the CDR3 DNA reads TGTGCCAGCAGCTTAGTAGGGGCCCTGGGTTTGGATACGCAGTATTTT.

The rearrangement links TRBV12-3 or TRBV12-4 to TRBJ2-3; a weak D match, TRBD1 (5 bases). V lost 0 bases to trimming and J lost 3 bases, with 10 bases between them. The CDR3 has 15 amino acids. CDR3 sequence: CASSLARAMTDTQYF. For the CDR3, the DNA is TGTGCCAGCAGTTTAGCCAGGGCAATGACAGATACGCAGTATTTT.

This clonotype occurred a few times. The rearrangement uses TRBV7-2 and TRBJ2-3, with D tentatively TRBD2 (5 bases). The CDR3 covers 14 residues. CDR1 SGHTA and CDR2 FQGNSA come from the germline V gene. V was clipped by 3 bases and J by 5 bases, with 12 bases between them. CDR3 sequence (DNA): TGTGCCAGCAGCTTCGCCTTAGGGAGAGATACGCAGTATTTT. Translating gives CASSFALGRDTQYF.

The chain has TRBV9 and TRBJ1-4; D is ambiguous. V gave up 0 bases and J gave up 0 bases, with 15 bases separating them. This CDR3 has 18 residues. Germline CDR1 SGDLS, CDR2 YYNGEE. This chain's CDR3 is CASSVDPEDGPTNEKLFF. CDR3 DNA: TGTGCCAGCAGCGTAGACCCAGAGGACGGACCAACTAATGAAAAACTGTTTTTT.

The CDR3, as DNA: TGTGCCAGCAGTCCGACTAGCGGGGCAGATACGCAGTATTTT. This codes for CASSPTSGADTQYF. The rearrangement joins TRBV6-2 or TRBV6-3 to TRBJ2-3, with 11 positions matching TRBD2. The length of the CDR3 is 14 residues. Germline V gives CDR1 MNHEY, CDR2 SVGEGT. The V and J ends lost 5 bases and 4 bases, in that order; junction bases with no gene match: 2.

The chain recombines TRBV20-1 with TRBJ2-7; a possible D gene is TRBD1 (6 bases). Per the germline V gene, CDR1 is DFQATT and CDR2 is SNEGSKA (reference sequence). V dropped 3 bases and J dropped 0 bases, with 9 bases sitting between them. CDR3 length: 13 residues. The CDR3: CSASEGVSYEQYF. Here the CDR3 DNA reads TGCAGTGCTAGTGAGGGGGTCTCCTACGAGCAGTACTTC.

J is TRBJ2-3 and V is TRBV12-3 or TRBV12-4, with D unresolved. The V gene lost 5 bases and the J gene lost 3 bases, with 15 bases spanning the gap. The CDR3 is 15 amino acids. This CDR3 is CASSPEVLITDTQYF. The CDR3 region has the DNA TGTGCCAGCAGTCCAGAGGTTCTAATAACAGATACGCAGTATTTT.

This clonotype showed up many times. The J gene is TRBJ2-7, the V gene TRBV5-1; 8 bases fit TRBD2. The length of the CDR3 is 14 residues. V lost 2 bases and J lost 5; bases outside the gene matches: 6. CDR1 and CDR2 from the germline V gene are SGHRS and YFSETQ. The DNA for the CDR3 is TGCGCCAGCAGCTTACGGGGGGGCATCCACGAGCAGTACTTC. Translated: CASSLRGGIHEQYF.

This clonotype came up many times. The rearrangement uses TRBV27 and TRBJ2-6, with D possibly TRBD1 on 6 matching bases. Germline assignment: CDR1 MNHEY and CDR2 SMNVEV (reference sequence). There are 15 residues in the CDR3. V was shortened by 3 bases and J by 4 bases, with 10 bases between the two germline ends. In nucleotides, the CDR3 is TGTGCCAGCAGTTTCACAGGGTCCGGGGCCAACGTCCTGACTTTC. It yields the protein CASSFTGSGANVLTF. Based on the CDR3 plus reference TRBV27 and TRBJ2-6, the full variable domain is EAQVTQNPRYLITVTGKKLTVTCSQNMNHEYMSWYRQDPGLGLRQIYYSMNVEVTDKGDVPEGYKVSRKEKRNFPLILESPSPNQTSLYFCASSFTGSGANVLTFGAGSRLTVL.